Many counts were recorded for the clone carrying this T cell receptor (beta chain). Germline V gene lookup returns CDR1 LNHNV and CDR2 YYDKDF (reference sequence). Trimming left V 0 bases short and J 1 base short, with 12 bases between. This CDR3 contains 16 residues. The record originates from a study of T cells in Graves' hyperthyroidism and ophthalmopathy. Study details: Staff took peripheral blood when the initial diagnosis was made, before any treatment began.

The TCR beta CDR3 regions underwent amplification using RNA transcripts as the source. RT-PCR in the first round (using the HTBI primer set) targeted the TCR CDR3. Via MiXCR, TCRdb re-called the multiplex PCR reads, giving one row per CDR3 protein. The repertoire consists of roughly 560,000 distinct CDR3 sequences, with about 15% occurring once and the leading ten covering over 3.5%. Ophthalmopathy in the patients scored at least 3 on Clinical Activity Score and at least 4 on NOSPECS grade, lasting under 3 months. Exclusion of patients followed from uncontrolled infection, other autoimmune disease, pregnancy or lactation. Diagnoses used clinical symptoms, serum thyroxine and TRAb, thyroid ultrasound and orbital computed tomography.

The chain couples TRBV15 to TRBJ1-2; the D is unclear. The sequenced sample consisted of blood. The TCR originated in a woman aged 40 to 49 with Graves' ophthalmopathy. The CDR3 coding sequence is TGTGCCACCAGCAGAGATCGGGGTTTCAGTAACTATGGCTACACCTTC. Translated: CATSRDRGFSNYGYTF.